The clone carrying this T cell receptor beta chain was recorded only once. This CDR3 has 17 amino acids. The germline CDR1 and CDR2 sequences are LNHNV and YYDKDF (reference sequence). V shed 0 bases, J shed 1 base, and the junction held 7 bases outside the gene matches. Some clones are missing from TCRdb's copy, which holds only in-frame ones; the method was immunoSEQ multiplex PCR. The table lists approximately 980,000 clones, 76% of them singletons, with about 1.5% in the top ten. This sample was taken from a study of shared clonotypes between healthy human individuals. The J gene is TRBJ1-1, the V gene TRBV15; the match to TRBD1 covers 8 bases. This receptor was taken from a man aged 18 to 30 in good health. Specimen: memory CD4+ T cells sorted from blood. Described subset: CD45RA-negative fraction. The CDR3 reads CATSRDSGGRGNTEAFF. The CDR3 DNA sequence: TGTGCCACCAGCAGAGATTCAGGGGGCAGGGGGAACACTGAAGCTTTCTTT.